These T cell receptor beta chains were read from a single sample in a study of graft-versus-host responses after intestinal transplantation. Clones were sequenced by immunoSEQ multiplex PCR, and TCRdb holds only the in-frame ones, with some missing. The table has fewer than 45,000 clones, 75% to 95% seen once. Sample: PBMCs, taken about 310 days after intestinal transplant. The receptor source for this set is a human patient who received an intestinal transplant, so some T cells may come from the graft donor. Each CDR3 is given with its conserved first and last residue. Each record gives: clone size, CDR3 length, V gene, J gene, D gene, CDR3 DNA, CDR3 protein. A D gene is named only where the DNA matches it firmly. Where a row states a size, it is once, few, many or the class of an expanded clone; other rows omit it.

NA	15	TRBV18	TRBJ2-7	TRBD1	TGTGCCAGCTCACCGGGGACAGGGAGAATGGACGAGCAGTACTTC	CASSPGTGRMDEQYF
NA	16	TRBV7-9	TRBJ2-3	NA	TGTGCCAGCAGCTTAGGGCAGAGATATAGCACAGATACGCAGTATTTT	CASSLGQRYSTDTQYF
NA	13	TRBV7-9	TRBJ2-5	NA	TGTGCCAGCAGCTTACCCTTCCAAGAGACCCAGTACTTC	CASSLPFQETQYF
once	13	TRBV11-2	TRBJ2-7	NA	TGTGCCAGCAGCTTGGGACGAGGGAACGAGCAGTACTTC	CASSLGRGNEQYF
NA	15	TRBV6-6	TRBJ2-3	TRBD1	TGTGCCAGCAGTCTGACAGGGGGTACGACAGATACGCAGTATTTT	CASSLTGGTTDTQYF
NA	17	TRBV28	TRBJ2-1	TRBD2	TGTGCCAGCACGGTCGCGCTAGCGGGAGTCACCTACAATGAGCAGTTCTTC	CASTVALAGVTYNEQFF
NA	17	TRBV18	TRBJ1-3	TRBD1	TGTGCCAGCTCAATATCCCCGGGACAGGGTGCTGGAAACACCATATATTTT	CASSISPGQGAGNTIYF
NA	14	TRBV7-6	TRBJ2-6	NA	TGTGCCAGCACCAGGGGTCCTGGGGCCAACGTCCTGACTTTC	CASTRGPGANVLTF
NA	15	TRBV2	TRBJ1-3	NA	TGTGCCAGCACGCACGAGGCAGTCCCTGGAAACACCATATATTTT	CASTHEAVPGNTIYF
NA	16	TRBV18	TRBJ2-5	TRBD1	TGTGCCAGCTCACCACCGGGACAGGGTTGGGAAGAGACCCAGTACTTC	CASSPPGQGWEETQYF
NA	13	TRBV6-5	TRBJ1-1	NA	TGTGCCAGCAGTTACTCGAAAGCAGAGGAAGCTTTCTTT	CASSYSKAEEAFF
NA	12	TRBV6-1	TRBJ1-2	NA	TGTGCCAGTGAATACAGTGCCAAAGGCTACACCTTC	CASEYSAKGYTF
NA	15	TRBV9	TRBJ2-3	NA	TGTGCCAGCAGCCCTATCGGGGGTAGCACAGATACGCAGTATTTT	CASSPIGGSTDTQYF
NA	18	TRBV10-1	TRBJ2-5	TRBD2	TGCGCCAGCAGTGAGGCGACTAGCGGGGGGCCAGGGGGAGAGACCCAGTACTTC	CASSEATSGGPGGETQYF
NA	15	TRBV6-5	TRBJ2-1	TRBD1	TGTGCCAGCAGTCTACCGGGACAGGGCTACAATGAGCAGTTCTTC	CASSLPGQGYNEQFF
NA	13	TRBV7-9	TRBJ1-6	NA	TGTGCCAGCAGCACTGGACAGATTTTACCCCTCCACTTT	CASSTGQILPLHF
NA	18	TRBV18	TRBJ2-7	NA	TGTGCCAGCTCACCACCTTTTGAAGGGCCCAAGAGCTCCTACGAGCAGTACTTC	CASSPPFEGPKSSYEQYF
NA	15	TRBV5-1	TRBJ2-1	TRBD2	TGCGCCAGCAGCTTGAGACTAGCGGGTGCCAATGAGCAGTTCTTC	CASSLRLAGANEQFF
NA	17	TRBV4-1	TRBJ2-6	NA	TGCGCCAGCAGCCAAGACCACGGACAATCTGGGGCCAACGTCCTGACTTTC	CASSQDHGQSGANVLTF
NA	13	TRBV6-5	TRBJ1-1	TRBD1	TGTGCCAGCAGTGCGACAGGGAGGACTGAAGCTTTCTTT	CASSATGRTEAFF
NA	15	TRBV19	TRBJ1-1	NA	TGTGCCAGTAGTACAGGGAGAATGATGAACACTGAAGCTTTCTTT	CASSTGRMMNTEAFF
NA	16	TRBV7-6	TRBJ2-3	TRBD2	TGTGCCAGCAGCTTAGTGAAGGGGCTCCCGGGGGGTACGCAGTATTTT	CASSLVKGLPGGTQYF
NA	16	TRBV5-1	TRBJ2-1	TRBD2	TGCGCCAGCAGCTTGGTGCCGCCTAGCGGGGGCAATGAGCAGTTCTTC	CASSLVPPSGGNEQFF
NA	15	TRBV6-4	TRBJ2-1	NA	TGTGCCAGCAGTGACAAGGGGGGTGCCTACAATGAGCAGTTCTTC	CASSDKGGAYNEQFF
NA	12	TRBV15	TRBJ1-6	NA	TGTGCCACCAGCAGAGTTAATTCACCCCTCCACTTT	CATSRVNSPLHF
NA	13	TRBV28	TRBJ2-4	NA	TGTGCCAGCCCGACACGGAATAAAAACATTCAGTACTTC	CASPTRNKNIQYF
NA	13	TRBV19	TRBJ2-3	TRBD2	TGTGCCAGTGGTCGGGAGGTCACAGATACGCAGTATTTT	CASGREVTDTQYF
NA	13	TRBV11-1	TRBJ2-2	NA	TGTGCCAGCAGCTTAGGAGGTACCGGGGAGCTGTTTTTT	CASSLGGTGELFF
once	10	TRBV19	TRBJ2-7	NA	TGTGCCAGTACTAACTACGAGCAGTACTTC	CASTNYEQYF
NA	14	TRBV5-4	TRBJ2-5	NA	TGTGCCAGCAGCTTGGACAGGGTGGCGGAGACCCAGTACTTC	CASSLDRVAETQYF
NA	14	TRBV11-1	TRBJ1-4	NA	TGTGCCAGCAGCTTCGGGGACCTCGGGGAAAAACTGTTTTTT	CASSFGDLGEKLFF
NA	15	TRBV5-1	TRBJ2-3	NA	TGCGCCAGCAGCTTGGGTGGCACAGTGGCAGATACGCAGTATTTT	CASSLGGTVADTQYF
NA	15	TRBV29-1	TRBJ2-7	NA	TGCAGCGTTGAAGGCTGGGACGGGGCAACCTACGAGCAGTACTTC	CSVEGWDGATYEQYF
NA	13	TRBV29-1	TRBJ2-1	NA	TGCAGCGTTGAAAGAGGCAGGTGGGGGGAGCAGTTCTTC	CSVERGRWGEQFF
NA	12	TRBV2	TRBJ2-7	NA	TGTGCCAGCATTGAGGGGCCCAACGAGCAGTACTTC	CASIEGPNEQYF
NA	15	TRBV28	TRBJ2-7	NA	TGTGCCAGCAGTACCGCAGGGTCCTTTACCTACGAGCAGTACTTC	CASSTAGSFTYEQYF
NA	15	TRBV28	TRBJ2-3	NA	TGTGCCAGCAGTCAAGTCCGGGTTAGTGAAGATACGCAGTATTTT	CASSQVRVSEDTQYF
NA	14	TRBV12-5	TRBJ1-1	NA	TGTGCTAGTGGCTACACTGGGGGAGGCACTGAAGCTTTCTTT	CASGYTGGGTEAFF
NA	14	TRBV2	TRBJ2-5	NA	TGTGCCAGCAATAGGTACCTCGGCCAGGAGACCCAGTACTTC	CASNRYLGQETQYF
NA	13	TRBV7-3	TRBJ2-1	NA	TGTGCCAGCAGCCCGGGGATTTACAATGAGCAGTTCTTC	CASSPGIYNEQFF
NA	14	TRBV15	TRBJ2-7	TRBD1	TGTGCCACCAGCAGTTGGGGACAGGACTACGAGCAGTACTTC	CATSSWGQDYEQYF
once	15	TRBV19	TRBJ2-7	NA	TGTGCCAGTAGTATCGGGCAGGCTTTTCCTGGGGAGCAGTACTTC	CASSIGQAFPGEQYF
NA	13	TRBV14	TRBJ2-7	NA	TGTGCCAGCAGCCAAGTACTAGCCCACGAGCAGTACTTC	CASSQVLAHEQYF
NA	13	TRBV6-5	TRBJ2-7	NA	TGTGCCAGCAGTCCCTTCATATCCTACGAGCAGTACTTC	CASSPFISYEQYF
NA	19	TRBV5-4	TRBJ2-5	TRBD1	TGTGCCAGCAGCTTAGAACCTCCCCGGGACAGGGTGGACCAAGAGACCCAGTACTTC	CASSLEPPRDRVDQETQYF
once	17	TRBV5-1	TRBJ2-5	TRBD2	TGCGCCAGCAGCCCGGGACTAGCGGGTAGGGGGTCAGAGACCCAGTACTTC	CASSPGLAGRGSETQYF
NA	17	TRBV28	TRBJ2-6	NA	TGTGCCAGCAGTTTTTGGCAGGGGGGCTCTGGGGCCAACGTCCTGACTTTC	CASSFWQGGSGANVLTF
NA	16	TRBV18	TRBJ1-5	NA	TGTGCCAGCTCACCTACGGGGTCGGGGTCGAATCAGCCCCAGCATTTT	CASSPTGSGSNQPQHF
NA	15	TRBV11-2	TRBJ2-5	TRBD2	TGTGCCAGCAGCTTAGATATTAGCGGGCTGGAGACCCAGTACTTC	CASSLDISGLETQYF
NA	16	TRBV5-1	TRBJ1-2	NA	TGCGCCAGCAGCGGGGGGACACGCGCGACGGGCTATGGCTACACCTTC	CASSGGTRATGYGYTF
NA	14	TRBV28	TRBJ1-3	TRBD1	TGTGCCAGCAGTTTCGACAGGGGGGGAAACACCATATATTTT	CASSFDRGGNTIYF
NA	15	TRBV28	TRBJ2-7	TRBD2	TGTGCCAGCAGTTTATTCAGGACTAGCGACTACGAGCAGTACTTC	CASSLFRTSDYEQYF
NA	15	TRBV10-3	TRBJ2-3	NA	TGTGCCACCATGGGGGGGCGGGAAGGGCCAGATACGCAGTATTTT	CATMGGREGPDTQYF
NA	11	TRBV6-5	TRBJ2-7	NA	TGTGCCAGCACCAGGGCCTACGAGCAGTACTTC	CASTRAYEQYF
NA	14	TRBV7-3	TRBJ2-7	NA	TGTGCCAGCAGCTTAACAGGGGGACTCGACGAGCAGTACTTC	CASSLTGGLDEQYF
NA	14	TRBV2	TRBJ2-7	TRBD2	TGTGCCAGCAGTGGAGTGGCGGGGGGGTACGAGCAGTACTTC	CASSGVAGGYEQYF
NA	13	TRBV12-5	TRBJ1-1	NA	TGTGCTAGTGGTTTCCGGCAAGGCACTGAAGCTTTCTTT	CASGFRQGTEAFF